Below, 27 T cell receptor beta chains from the same sample are listed, as sequenced in a study of Ad26.COV2.S vaccination and SARS-CoV-2 variants. TCRdb's copy holds only in-frame clones and misses some; the assay was immunoSEQ multiplex PCR. The sample has some 400,000 clones; roughly 90% are singletons. As for treatment: some 20 received Ad26.COV2.S at low or high dose, single or two shots; 5 received placebo; per-sample allocation not given. Collection of samples fell on day 63 after the first vaccine or placebo injection. The sequencing here drew on peripheral blood, taken in a trial of Ad26.COV2.S vaccine versus placebo. The source is a person between 18 and 65 years old who received the Ad26.COV2.S COVID-19 vaccine or a placebo.

CDR3 nucleotides: TGTGCCAGCAGTGATCGGCCCGGCACAGATACGCAGTATTTT. It is translated as CASSDRPGTDTQYF. This chain uses TRBV6-1 with TRBJ2-3; D unresolved. CDR1 is MNHNS, CDR2 SASEGT, per germline. The CDR3 covers 14 residues. V was cut by 3 bases and J by 1 base, with 8 bases left in between.

This clone occurred once. V usage is TRBV11-3 and J usage is TRBJ1-1; D call uncertain. V was trimmed by 3 bases and J by 3 bases, leaving 8 bases between them. CDR1 is SGHNT and CDR2 is YENEEA in the germline V gene. The CDR3 length is 13 residues. CDR3 residues: CASSFRTDTEAFF. The CDR3 DNA is TGTGCCAGCAGCTTCCGAACGGACACTGAAGCTTTCTTT. The whole variable domain, remainder taken from reference TRBV11-3 and TRBJ1-1, is EAGVVQSPRYKIIEKKQPVAFWCNPISGHNTLYWYLQNLGQGPELLIRYENEEAVDDSQLPKDRFSAERLKGVDSTLKIQPAELGDSAVYLCASSFRTDTEAFFGQGTRLTVV.

The V and J genes are TRBV28 and TRBJ2-1; possible D gene TRBD1, 5 bases. Trimming removed 5 bases at V and 5 bases at J, with 16 bases between. The CDR3 length is 15 residues. The germline V gene has CDR1 MDHEN and CDR2 SYDVKM. The CDR3, as DNA: TGTGCCAGCAGTCCTGACAGACTGACAGACAATGAGCAGTTCTTC. Translation gives CASSPDRLTDNEQFF.

This clone was seen just once. This rearrangement joins TRBV28 to TRBJ1-1; weak D call: TRBD1 (5 bases). V shed 7 bases and J shed 6 bases, with 30 bases lying between them. Germline V CDR1 and CDR2: MDHEN, SYDVKM. The CDR3 has 18 residues. CDR3: CASTGVGPPILGGAEAFF. The CDR3 nucleotides read TGTGCCAGCACCGGAGTTGGACCTCCTATTTTAGGAGGGGCTGAAGCTTTCTTT. The entire variable domain, with the rest obtained from reference TRBV28 and TRBJ1-1, is as follows: DVKVTQSSRYLVKRTGEKVFLECVQDMDHENMFWYRQDPGLGLRLIYFSYDVKMKEKGDIPEGYSVSREKKERFSLILESASTNQTSMYLCASTGVGPPILGGAEAFFGQGTRLTVV.

This chain connects TRBV27 to TRBJ1-2; 9 bases agree with TRBD1. The germline V gene encodes CDR1 MNHEY and CDR2 SMNVEV (reference sequence). V was pared by 6 bases and J by 5 bases, with 7 bases of the junction left unmatched. The CDR3 loop spans 14 amino acids. The DNA of the CDR3 is TGTGCCAGCAGGGGACAGGGCGACGGGTATGGCTACACCTTC. This sequence encodes CASRGQGDGYGYTF.

V usage is TRBV18 and J usage is TRBJ2-5; TRBD1 might be the D (6 bases). With 4 bases removed from V and 3 bases from J, the gap between germline ends came to 12 bases. Germline-derived CDR1 and CDR2 are KGHSH and LQKENI. CDR3 length: 14 amino acids. The CDR3 DNA sequence: TGTGCCAGCTCACTAGCCGGGACAAAAGAGACCCAGTACTTC. It codes for CASSLAGTKETQYF. Full variable domain (missing parts from reference TRBV18 and TRBJ2-5): NAGVMQNPRHLVRRRGQEARLRCSPMKGHSHVYWYRQLPEEGLKFMVYLQKENIIDESGMPKERFSAEFPKEGPSILRIQQVVRGDSAAYFCASSLAGTKETQYFGPGTRLLVL.

J is TRBJ1-1 and V is TRBV27; unclear D gene. Trimming cost V 5 bases and J 2 bases, with 9 bases left between them. Germline values: CDR1 MNHEY, CDR2 SMNVEV (reference sequence). The CDR3 extends over 13 amino acids. Written as DNA, the CDR3 is TGTGCCAGCAGTCTTGGCCCAAACACTGAAGCTTTCTTT. It codes for CASSLGPNTEAFF.

J is TRBJ2-1 and V is TRBV9; TRBD2 matches 12 bases. The trim removed 4 bases at V and 7 bases at J, leaving 3 bases unmatched. The CDR3 loop spans 14 amino acids. Germline V gene data show CDR1 as SGDLS and CDR2 as YYNGEE. This chain's CDR3 is CASSYGTSGNEQFF. The CDR3 nucleotides read TGTGCCAGCAGCTACGGGACTAGCGGGAATGAGCAGTTCTTC.

A single count supports this clone. The CDR3 bases are TGCAGCGTTGAAGTACAGGGTCCTTGGGACACTGAAGCTTTCTTT. It yields the protein CSVEVQGPWDTEAFF. The chain is built from TRBV29-1 and TRBJ1-1; perhaps TRBD1 as D (6 bases). V lost 1 base, J lost 3 bases, and 15 bases lay in between. CDR1 and CDR2 (germline): SQVTM, ANQGSEA. This CDR3 has 15 amino acids.

The V call is TRBV28, the J call TRBJ1-5, with 7 bases lining up with TRBD1. This CDR3 has 16 amino acids. Per germline, CDR1 MDHEN and CDR2 SYDVKM. The trim removed 6 bases at V and 2 bases at J, leaving 10 bases unmatched. As DNA, the CDR3 is TGTGCCAGCAGCGTGCTGACAGGGAAAGGCAATCAGCCCCAGCATTTT. Translating gives CASSVLTGKGNQPQHF. The full variable domain, in which reference TRBV28 and TRBJ1-5 provide the parts outside the CDR3, is DVKVTQSSRYLVKRTGEKVFLECVQDMDHENMFWYRQDPGLGLRLIYFSYDVKMKEKGDIPEGYSVSREKKERFSLILESASTNQTSMYLCASSVLTGKGNQPQHFGDGTRLSIL.

This clone occurred once. J is TRBJ1-2 and V is TRBV3-1 (or the pseudogene TRBV3-2); tentatively, D is TRBD1 (5 bases). V was cut by 0 bases and J by 0 bases, with 14 bases left in between. Germline assignment: CDR1 LGHDT and CDR2 YNNKEL (reference sequence). The CDR3 consists of 17 residues. CDR3 nucleotides: TGTGCCAGCAGCCAAGATCTTTCGGGGCAAGCTAACTATGGCTACACCTTC. Protein product: CASSQDLSGQANYGYTF.

V usage is TRBV30 and J usage is TRBJ2-6, with D tentatively TRBD1 or TRBD2 (6 bases each). Germline V gene data show CDR1 as GTSNPN and CDR2 as SVGIG (reference sequence). Trimming pared 8 bases from V and 7 bases from J, leaving 12 bases between. The CDR3 length is 12 residues. The CDR3, as DNA: TGTGCCCAACAGGGAGGAGCCAACGTCCTGACTTTC. Its translation: CAQQGGANVLTF.

This rearrangement joins TRBV5-8 to TRBJ2-3, with 8 bases matching TRBD1. The CDR3 has 14 residues. J lost 3 bases, V lost 3 bases, and 3 bases had no gene match. Germline CDR1 is SGHTS and CDR2 is YDEGEE. The CDR3 DNA is TGTGCCAGCAGCTGGACAGGGTTGACAGATACGCAGTATTTT. Protein: CASSWTGLTDTQYF.

CDR3 in DNA: TGTGCCAGCAGCTTCGGGGGGATGGACACTGAAGCTTTCTTT. Protein: CASSFGGMDTEAFF. V and J are TRBV7-3 and TRBJ1-1, with D perhaps TRBD1 (5 bases). V lost 3 bases, J lost 3 bases, and 11 bases lay in between. Germline V gene lookup returns CDR1 SGHTA and CDR2 FQGTGA. The CDR3 has 14 residues.

CDR3 sequence: CASSASGPYNEQFF. Written as DNA, the CDR3 is TGTGCCAGCAGCGCTAGCGGGCCCTACAATGAGCAGTTCTTC. This rearrangement joins TRBV7-2 to TRBJ2-1; 8 nucleotides match TRBD2. Germline CDR1 and CDR2: SGHTA and FQGNSA. This CDR3 is built from 14 residues. Germline trimming cut 5 bases from V and 2 bases from J; bases unmatched to any gene: 2.

The chain recombines TRBV3-1 (or the pseudogene TRBV3-2) with TRBJ2-1; 8 positions agree with TRBD1. Germline V lookup: CDR1 LGHDT, CDR2 YNNKEL (reference sequence). V shed 1 base and J 4 bases; nucleotides not matched to a gene: 6. CDR3 length: 16 residues. The chain's CDR3 is CASSQGTGKRYNEQFF. CDR3 coding DNA: TGTGCCAGCAGCCAAGGGACAGGGAAGAGATACAATGAGCAGTTCTTC.

This sequence joins TRBV6-5 and TRBJ1-3; D is undetermined. V lost 11 bases and J 0 bases, leaving 14 bases between the germline ends. The CDR3 contains 14 residues. Germline V gene lookup returns CDR1 MNHEY and CDR2 SVGAGI. In DNA, the CDR3 is TGTGCCGTTAAATCGGGTATCTCTGGAAACACCATATATTTT. Translation: CAVKSGISGNTIYF.

This chain connects TRBV11-3 to TRBJ2-7; 7 nucleotides align to TRBD1. J was trimmed by 2 bases and V by 5 bases; bases with no gene match: 3. The CDR3 covers 13 residues. In germline, CDR1 is SGHNT, CDR2 YENEEA. This CDR3 reads CASSVGTAYEQYF. CDR3 in DNA: TGTGCCAGCAGCGTAGGGACAGCCTACGAGCAGTACTTC.

The genes are TRBV5-1 and TRBJ1-2; 8 bases line up with TRBD1. There are 13 residues in the CDR3. Looked up from germline, CDR1 is SGHRS and CDR2 is YFSETQ. The V gene end was trimmed by 4 bases and the J gene end by 5 bases; junction bases not matched to a gene: 4. This CDR3 is CASSATGEYGYTF. CDR3 nucleotide sequence: TGCGCCAGCAGCGCGACAGGGGAGTATGGCTACACCTTC. Full variable domain (outside the CDR3, taken from reference TRBV5-1 and TRBJ1-2): KAGVTQTPRYLIKTRGQQVTLSCSPISGHRSVSWYQQTPGQGLQFLFEYFSETQRNKGNFPGRFSGRQFSNSRSEMNVSTLELGDSALYLCASSATGEYGYTFGSGTRLTVV.

This sequence joins TRBV9 and TRBJ2-1; 11 positions agree with TRBD2. Germline V CDR1 and CDR2: SGDLS, YYNGEE. The junction had 6 bases not matched to a gene; V was cut back by 4 bases and J by 6 bases. This CDR3 has 15 amino acids. The CDR3 nucleotides are TGTGCCAGCAGCCCTCTAGCGGGAGGCGCCAATGAGCAGTTCTTC. Its translation: CASSPLAGGANEQFF. The full variable domain, its missing parts supplied by reference TRBV9 and TRBJ2-1, is DSGVTQTPKHLITATGQRVTLRCSPRSGDLSVYWYQQSLDQGLQFLIQYYNGEERAKGNILERFSAQQFPDLHSELNLSSLELGDSALYFCASSPLAGGANEQFFGPGTRLTVL.

The V and J genes are TRBV10-3 and TRBJ2-5; the D is unclear. The CDR3 contains 11 residues. Between the trimmed V and J ends, which lost 11 bases and 5 bases, there was a span of 12 bases. Germline assignment: CDR1 ENHRY and CDR2 SYGVKD. CDR3 coding DNA: TGTGCCCTAAAGGTCGGGGAGACCCAGTACTTC. Translation gives CALKVGETQYF.

The rearrangement uses TRBV5-1 and TRBJ2-1, with 11 positions matching TRBD2. The germline gives CDR1 SGHRS, CDR2 YFSETQ. V lost 4 bases, J lost 7 bases, and 10 bases stayed unmatched. CDR3 length equals 16 residues. In DNA, the CDR3 is TGCGCCAGCAGCCCCCTAGCGGGAGGTCTTCCTAATGAGCAGTTCTTC. Protein sequence: CASSPLAGGLPNEQFF.

The gene calls are TRBV5-5 and TRBJ2-7, with D hard to call. V was clipped by 2 bases and J by 6 bases, with 9 bases between them. CDR3 length: 12 residues. The germline gives CDR1 SGHKS, CDR2 YYEKEE (reference sequence). The CDR3 DNA reads TGTGCCAGCAGCTTAGGGCCGGGCGAGCAGTACTTC. It codes for CASSLGPGEQYF. Based on the CDR3 plus reference TRBV5-5 and TRBJ2-7, the full variable domain is DAGVTQSPTHLIKTRGQQVTLRCSPISGHKSVSWYQQVLGQGPQFIFQYYEKEERGRGNFPDRFSARQFPNYSSELNVNALLLGDSALYLCASSLGPGEQYFGPGTRLTVT.

The CDR3 loop is CASSFRPGQGKNAETQYF. CDR3 coding DNA: TGTGCCAGCAGCTTCCGACCGGGACAGGGAAAAAACGCGGAGACCCAGTACTTC. This chain joins TRBV7-6 and TRBJ2-5; TRBD1 matches 9 bases. The germline CDR1 and CDR2 sequences are SGHVS and FNYEAQ. The CDR3 is 18 amino acids. The trim removed 3 bases at V and 5 bases at J, leaving 16 bases unmatched. Looking up the rest from reference TRBV7-6 and TRBJ2-5 gives the full variable domain: GAGVSQSPRYKVTKRGQDVALRCDPISGHVSLYWYRQALGQGPEFLTYFNYEAQQDKSGLPNDRFSAERPEGSISTLTIQRTEQRDSAMYRCASSFRPGQGKNAETQYFGPGTRLLVL.

The chain uses TRBV12-3 or TRBV12-4 and TRBJ2-3; a possible D gene is TRBD2 (5 bases). V shed 5 bases and J shed 5 bases, with 8 bases lying between them. This CDR3 is 12 amino acids long. This CDR3 reads CASSLREDTQYF. CDR3 bases: TGTGCCAGCAGTCTTCGGGAAGATACGCAGTATTTT.

J is TRBJ2-7 and V is TRBV7-3, with D unresolved. In germline, CDR1 is SGHTA, CDR2 FQGTGA. The length of the CDR3 is 12 residues. Trimming pared 2 bases from V and 5 bases from J, leaving 7 bases between. In DNA form, the CDR3 reads TGTGCCAGCAGCTTAGGTGACGACGAGCAGTACTTC. Residues: CASSLGDDEQYF.

The J gene is TRBJ1-2, the V gene TRBV18, with 8 positions matching TRBD1. The germline CDR1 and CDR2 sequences are KGHSH and LQKENI. This CDR3 is 15 amino acids long. The V and J ends lost 0 bases and 4 bases, in that order; junction bases with no gene match: 4. The CDR3 is CASSPPGDRGYGYTF. The CDR3 nucleotides are TGTGCCAGCTCACCACCGGGAGACAGGGGCTATGGCTACACCTTC.